A single sample gave rise to the 15 T cell receptor beta chains below, sequenced in a study of STAT5B mutations in CD4+ large granular lymphocyte leukemia. Produced via immunoSEQ multiplex PCR; TCRdb's table is partial and in-frame only. The sample holds roughly 30,000 clones, approximately 74% seen once. Input material: CD4+ T cells from blood buffy coats. The receptors stem from a human donor in good health.

V is TRBV6-1 and J is TRBJ2-7; D not resolved. The CDR3 extends over 16 amino acids. Germline V gene lookup returns CDR1 MNHNS and CDR2 SASEGT. V gave up 0 bases and J gave up 0 bases, with 12 bases separating them. The CDR3 region has the DNA TGTGCCAGCAGTGAAGCGCCTACGGGCAGCTCCTACGAGCAGTACTTC. It is translated as CASSEAPTGSSYEQYF.

This clone was picked up one time. V usage is TRBV11-3 and J usage is TRBJ2-3, with D maybe TRBD1 (6 bases). Germline CDR1 reads SGHNT; CDR2 reads YENEEA. This CDR3 has 15 residues. Between the trimmed V and J ends, which lost 5 bases and 0 bases, there was a span of 12 bases. CDR3 bases: TGTGCCAGCAGCGTACAGGGAAGCAGCACAGATACGCAGTATTTT. As protein: CASSVQGSSTDTQYF.

This chain links TRBV10-3 with TRBJ1-2; D gene unclear. Germline-derived CDR1 and CDR2 are ENHRY and SYGVKD. Trimming took off 0 bases at V and 0 bases at J, with 2 bases between the two ends. The CDR3 has 13 residues. The CDR3 loop is CAISESANYGYTF. CDR3 DNA sequence: TGTGCCATCAGTGAGTCAGCTAACTATGGCTACACCTTC.

This chain connects TRBV9 to TRBJ1-3, with 9 bases identical to TRBD1. The V segment lost 3 bases and the J segment 2 bases; nucleotides outside the gene matches: 0. CDR1 is SGDLS, CDR2 YYNGEE, per germline. The length of the CDR3 is 14 residues. CDR3 sequence: CASSGQGAGNTIYF. As DNA, the CDR3 is TGTGCCAGCAGCGGACAGGGGGCTGGAAACACCATATATTTT. Filled out from reference TRBV9 and TRBJ1-3, the complete variable domain reads DSGVTQTPKHLITATGQRVTLRCSPRSGDLSVYWYQQSLDQGLQFLIQYYNGEERAKGNILERFSAQQFPDLHSELNLSSLELGDSALYFCASSGQGAGNTIYFGEGSWLTVV.

This chain connects TRBV7-2 to TRBJ2-3; no definite D call. CDR1 and CDR2 (germline): SGHTA, FQGNSA. V gave up 3 bases and J gave up 2 bases, with 6 bases separating them. The CDR3 has 13 residues. The chain's CDR3 is CASSFSHTDTQYF. The DNA of the CDR3 is TGTGCCAGCAGCTTCTCCCACACAGATACGCAGTATTTT. The whole variable domain, filled in from reference TRBV7-2 and TRBJ2-3, reads GAGVSQSPSNKVTEKGKDVELRCDPISGHTALYWYRQSLGQGLEFLIYFQGNSAPDKSGLPSDRFSAERTGGSVSTLTIQRTQQEDSAVYLCASSFSHTDTQYFGPGTRLTVL.

This clone was observed once. Germline is not matched at one junction end, which may reflect a read error. This same CDR3 is encoded by further DNA sequences in the sample. The chain uses TRBV30 and TRBJ1-1; D uncertain. The V gene's germline CDR1 is GTSNPN and CDR2 SVGIG (reference sequence). CDR3 length: 13 residues. This chain's CDR3 is CAWRPAWNTEAFF. The CDR3 coding sequence is TGTGCCTGGCGTCCCGCTTGGAACACTGAAGCTTTCTTC.

In this sample, this clone turned up a few times. The J gene is TRBJ2-1, the V gene TRBV5-1, with 10 bases that match TRBD2. CDR3 length: 15 amino acids. The trim removed 4 bases at V and 7 bases at J, leaving 8 bases unmatched. Germline CDR1 is SGHRS and CDR2 is YFSETQ. The CDR3 nucleotides are TGCGCCAGCAGCCCGACAGCGGGGGGGCGTAATGAGCAGTTCTTC. Translating it yields CASSPTAGGRNEQFF.

The chain recombines TRBV25-1 with TRBJ2-3; 7 nucleotides align to TRBD2. This CDR3 region has 12 residues. J lost 6 bases, V lost 7 bases, and 4 bases had no gene match. CDR1 MGHDK and CDR2 SYGVNS come from the germline V gene. This CDR3 is CASTTGGDTQYF. Written as DNA, the CDR3 is TGTGCCAGCACTACCGGGGGGGATACGCAGTATTTT.

The CDR3 region is CASSFGGGNEKLFF. The CDR3 region has the DNA TGCGCCAGCAGCTTCGGGGGGGGGAATGAAAAACTGTTTTTT. J is TRBJ1-4 and V is TRBV5-1, with D possibly TRBD1 on 5 matching bases. The CDR3 spans 14 residues. Trimming shortened V by 2 bases and J by 5 bases, and 10 bases separated the two germline ends. Germline lookup yields CDR1 SGHRS and CDR2 YFSETQ.

The rearrangement joins TRBV25-1 to TRBJ2-5; D is unclear. V was cut by 4 bases and J by 8 bases, with 11 bases left in between. CDR1 is MGHDK, CDR2 SYGVNS, per germline. CDR3 length equals 12 residues. The CDR3: CASSVNERTQYF. The CDR3 bases are TGTGCCAGCAGTGTCAACGAGAGAACCCAGTACTTC.

A single count supports this clone. The chain joins TRBV6-1 to TRBJ2-1; D not certain. The CDR3 sequence is 11 residues long. V was trimmed by 6 bases and J by 11 bases, leaving 11 bases between them. CDR1 MNHNS and CDR2 SASEGT come from the germline V gene. DNA for the CDR3: TGTGCCAGCAGCGCGGACCCCAAGCAGTTCTTC. Translation gives CASSADPKQFF.

CDR3 bases: TGTGCCATCAGTGATCTAGGGACAGGGGTCTACGAGCAGTACTTC. Its translation: CAISDLGTGVYEQYF. V is TRBV10-3 and J is TRBJ2-7; 10 bases fit TRBD1. V shed 3 bases and J 3 bases; nucleotides not matched to a gene: 5. The CDR3 spans 15 residues. Per germline, CDR1 ENHRY and CDR2 SYGVKD.

The chain joins TRBV6-1 to TRBJ1-1; 8 bases agree with TRBD1. CDR3 length equals 14 residues. Germline CDR1 and CDR2: MNHNS and SASEGT. J lost 4 bases, V lost 5 bases, and 6 bases had no gene match. CDR3 in DNA: TGTGCCAGCAGTTCTCGACAGGGGACCACTGAAGCTTTCTTT. This translates into CASSSRQGTTEAFF.

This clone occurred once. The chain recombines TRBV2 with TRBJ2-1, with 7 bases lining up with TRBD2. CDR3 length: 12 amino acids. V shed 9 bases, J shed 7 bases, and the junction held 6 bases outside the gene matches. Germline CDR1 reads SNHLY; CDR2 reads FYNNEI. CDR3 in DNA: TGTGCCAGAGCGGGACTAACGAATGAGCAGTTCTTC. Translated: CARAGLTNEQFF. Full variable domain (missing parts from reference TRBV2 and TRBJ2-1): EPEVTQTPSHQVTQMGQEVILRCVPISNHLYFYWYRQILGQKVEFLVSFYNNEISEKSEIFDDQFSVERPDGSNFTLKIRSTKLEDSAMYFCARAGLTNEQFFGPGTRLTVL.

The chain employs TRBV28 and TRBJ2-7, with no clear D. V lost 1 base and J 3 bases, leaving 16 bases between the germline ends. The germline gives CDR1 MDHEN, CDR2 SYDVKM. There are 16 residues in the CDR3. CDR3 in DNA: TGTGCCAGCAGTTTATTACCAGCCCGATATAACTACGAGCAGTACGTC. Translation gives CASSLLPARYNYEQYV.